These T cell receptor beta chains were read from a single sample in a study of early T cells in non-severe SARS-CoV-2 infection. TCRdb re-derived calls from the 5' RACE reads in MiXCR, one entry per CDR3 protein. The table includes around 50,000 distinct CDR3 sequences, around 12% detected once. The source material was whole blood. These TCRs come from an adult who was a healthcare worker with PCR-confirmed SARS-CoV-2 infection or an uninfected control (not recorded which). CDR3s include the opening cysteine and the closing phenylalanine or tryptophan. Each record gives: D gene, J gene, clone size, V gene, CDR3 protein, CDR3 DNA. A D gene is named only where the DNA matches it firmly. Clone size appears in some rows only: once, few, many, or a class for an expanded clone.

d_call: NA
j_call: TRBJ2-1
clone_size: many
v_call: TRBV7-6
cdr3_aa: CASTPGRYNEQFF
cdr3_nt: TGTGCCAGCACCCCGGGACGTTACAATGAGCAGTTCTTC

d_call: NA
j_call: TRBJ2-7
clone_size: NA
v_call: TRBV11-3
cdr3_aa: CASSFQGVPYEQYF
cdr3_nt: TGTGCCAGCAGCTTTCAGGGAGTTCCCTACGAGCAGTACTTC

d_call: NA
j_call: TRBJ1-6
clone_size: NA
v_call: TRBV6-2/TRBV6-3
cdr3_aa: CASSRGDSPLHF
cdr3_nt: TGTGCCAGCAGTCGGGGGGATTCACCCCTCCACTTT

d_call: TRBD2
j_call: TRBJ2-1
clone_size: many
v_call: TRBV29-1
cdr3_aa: CSVSPGGSSYNEQFF
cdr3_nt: TGCAGCGTTAGTCCGGGAGGGAGCTCCTACAATGAGCAGTTCTTC

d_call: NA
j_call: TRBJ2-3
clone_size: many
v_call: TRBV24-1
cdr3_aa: CATSDPSGTDTQYF
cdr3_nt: TGTGCCACCAGTGATCCCTCCGGGACAGATACGCAGTATTTT

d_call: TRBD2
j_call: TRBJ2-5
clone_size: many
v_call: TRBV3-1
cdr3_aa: CASSQSGGARETQYF
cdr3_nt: TGTGCCAGCAGCCAGAGCGGGGGGGCCCGGGAGACCCAGTACTTC

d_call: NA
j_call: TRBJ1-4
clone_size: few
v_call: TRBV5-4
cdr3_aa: CASSPGTGLNEKLFF
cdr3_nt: TGTGCCAGCAGCCCCGGCACAGGACTTAATGAAAAACTGTTTTTT

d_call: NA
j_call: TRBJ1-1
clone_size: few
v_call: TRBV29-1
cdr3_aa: CSVVENTEAFF
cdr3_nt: TGCAGCGTTGTGGAGAACACTGAAGCTTTCTTT

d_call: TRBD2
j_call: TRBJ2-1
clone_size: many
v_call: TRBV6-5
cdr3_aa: CASSRTVLAGGGNEQFF
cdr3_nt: TGTGCCAGCAGCCGTACTGTGCTAGCGGGAGGTGGCAATGAGCAGTTCTTC

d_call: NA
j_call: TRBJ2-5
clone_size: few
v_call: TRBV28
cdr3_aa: CASSLRLLIQETQYF
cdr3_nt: TGTGCCAGCAGTTTACGATTACTTATCCAAGAGACCCAGTACTTC

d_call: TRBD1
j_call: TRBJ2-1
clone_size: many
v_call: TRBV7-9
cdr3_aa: CASSLTGGLEQFF
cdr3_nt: TGTGCCAGCAGCTTAACAGGGGGCCTTGAGCAGTTCTTC

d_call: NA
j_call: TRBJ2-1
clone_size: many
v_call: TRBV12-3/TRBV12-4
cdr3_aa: CASSLAVGSLNEQFF
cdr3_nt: TGTGCCAGCAGTTTAGCCGTGGGTTCGCTAAATGAGCAGTTCTTC

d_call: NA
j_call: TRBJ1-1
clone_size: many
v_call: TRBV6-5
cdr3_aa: CASTRGGSEAFF
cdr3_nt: TGTGCCAGCACCCGGGGTGGTTCTGAAGCTTTCTTT

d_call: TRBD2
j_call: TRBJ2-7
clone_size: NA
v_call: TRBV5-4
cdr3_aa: CASSLRGDLYEQYF
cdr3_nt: TGTGCCAGCAGCTTACGGGGGGACCTCTACGAGCAGTACTTC

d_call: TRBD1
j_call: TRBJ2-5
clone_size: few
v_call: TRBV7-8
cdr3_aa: CASSLGQGETQYF
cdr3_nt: TGTGCCAGCAGCTTAGGACAGGGGGAGACCCAGTACTTC

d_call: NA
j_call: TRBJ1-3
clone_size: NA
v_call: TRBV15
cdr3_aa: CATSPHDRPVGNTIYF
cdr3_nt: TGTGCCACCAGCCCACACGACAGGCCAGTTGGAAACACCATATATTTT

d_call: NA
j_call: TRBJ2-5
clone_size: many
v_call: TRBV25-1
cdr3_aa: CASSEFLARETQYF
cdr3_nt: TGTGCCAGCAGTGAATTTTTAGCCAGGGAGACCCAGTACTTC

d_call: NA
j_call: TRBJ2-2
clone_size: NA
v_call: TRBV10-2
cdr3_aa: CASSESGPNGELFF
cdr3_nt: TGCGCTAGCAGTGAGTCCGGACCTAACGGGGAGCTGTTTTTT

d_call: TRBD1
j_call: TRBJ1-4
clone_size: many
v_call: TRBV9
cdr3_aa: CASSPQGAFREKLFF
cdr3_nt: TGTGCCAGCAGCCCTCAGGGGGCCTTTCGGGAAAAACTGTTTTTT

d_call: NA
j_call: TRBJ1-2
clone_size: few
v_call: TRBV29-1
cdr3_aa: CSVEELFGGLSGYTF
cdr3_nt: TGCAGCGTTGAAGAGTTGTTTGGGGGACTGTCGGGCTACACCTTC

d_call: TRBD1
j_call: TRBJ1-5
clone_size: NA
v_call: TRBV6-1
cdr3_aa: CASNQGGDNQPQHF
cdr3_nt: TGTGCCAGCAATCAGGGGGGTGACAATCAGCCCCAGCATTTT

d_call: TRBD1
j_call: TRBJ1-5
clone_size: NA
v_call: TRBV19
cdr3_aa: CASSTRQGNQPQHF
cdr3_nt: TGTGCCAGTAGTACCCGACAGGGAAACCAGCCCCAGCATTTT

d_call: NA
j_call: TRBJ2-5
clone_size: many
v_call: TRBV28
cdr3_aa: CASSPGGAAETQYF
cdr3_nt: TGTGCCAGCAGTCCTGGGGGCGCCGCAGAGACCCAGTACTTC

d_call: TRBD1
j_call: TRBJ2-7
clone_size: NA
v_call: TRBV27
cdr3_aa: CASGTGLRYEQYF
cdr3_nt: TGTGCCAGCGGGACAGGGTTGCGCTACGAGCAGTACTTC

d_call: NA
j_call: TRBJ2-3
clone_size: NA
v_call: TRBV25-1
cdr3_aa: CASSDKELDTQYF
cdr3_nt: TGTGCCAGCAGTGACAAGGAACTGGATACGCAGTATTTT

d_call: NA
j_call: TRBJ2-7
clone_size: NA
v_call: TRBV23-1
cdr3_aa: CAIILGQSYEQYF
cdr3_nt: TGCGCCATCATCTTAGGACAATCCTACGAGCAGTACTTC

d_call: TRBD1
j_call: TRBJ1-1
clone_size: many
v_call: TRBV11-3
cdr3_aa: CASSFRTGNTEAFF
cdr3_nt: TGTGCCAGCAGCTTTCGGACAGGGAACACTGAAGCTTTCTTT

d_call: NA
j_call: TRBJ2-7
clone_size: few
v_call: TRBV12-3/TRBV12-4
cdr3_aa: CASSWGGQRYEQYF
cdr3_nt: TGTGCCAGCAGTTGGGGGGGACAGCGGTACGAGCAGTACTTC

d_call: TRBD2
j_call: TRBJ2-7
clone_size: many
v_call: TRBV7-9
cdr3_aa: CASSRTSGRAQPYYEQYF
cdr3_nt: TGTGCCAGCAGCAGAACTAGCGGGAGGGCCCAGCCCTACTACGAGCAGTACTTC

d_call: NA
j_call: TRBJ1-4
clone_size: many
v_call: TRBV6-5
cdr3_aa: CASSYTDPVANEKLFF
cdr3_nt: TGTGCCAGCAGTTACACGGACCCGGTAGCTAATGAAAAACTGTTTTTT

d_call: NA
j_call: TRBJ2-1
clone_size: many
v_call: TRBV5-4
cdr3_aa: CASSTGRREQFF
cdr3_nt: TGTGCCAGCAGCACCGGCCGCCGCGAGCAGTTCTTC

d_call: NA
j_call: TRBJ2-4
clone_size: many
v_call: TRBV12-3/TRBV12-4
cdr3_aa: CASSLSELAKNIQYF
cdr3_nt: TGTGCCAGCAGTTTAAGCGAGTTAGCCAAAAACATTCAGTACTTC

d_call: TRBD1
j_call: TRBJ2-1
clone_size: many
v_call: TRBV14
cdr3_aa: CASSQEGRTGKFF
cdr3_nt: TGTGCCAGCAGCCAAGAGGGGAGGACAGGGAAGTTCTTC

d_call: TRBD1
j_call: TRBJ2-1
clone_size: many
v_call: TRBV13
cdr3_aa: CASSLWPGQGIGEQFF
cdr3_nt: TGTGCCAGCAGCTTATGGCCGGGACAGGGTATTGGTGAGCAGTTCTTC

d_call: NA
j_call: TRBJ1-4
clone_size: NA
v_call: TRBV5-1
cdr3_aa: CASSLLGEKLFF
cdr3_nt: TGCGCCAGCAGCTTGTTAGGCGAAAAACTGTTTTTT

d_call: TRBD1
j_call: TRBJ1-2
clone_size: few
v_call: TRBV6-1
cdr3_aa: CASSEPTGFDGYTF
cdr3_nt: TGTGCCAGCAGTGAGCCGACAGGGTTCGATGGCTACACCTTC

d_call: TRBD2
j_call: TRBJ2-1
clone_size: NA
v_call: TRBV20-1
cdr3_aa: CSARTSGYNEQFF
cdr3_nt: TGCAGTGCACGGACTAGCGGTTACAATGAGCAGTTCTTC

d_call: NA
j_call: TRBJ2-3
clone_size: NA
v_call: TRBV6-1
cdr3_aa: CASSEWGTDTQYF
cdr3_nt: TGTGCCAGCAGTGAGTGGGGCACAGATACGCAGTATTTT

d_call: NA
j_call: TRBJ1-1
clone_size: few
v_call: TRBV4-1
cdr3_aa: CASSQDRGYTEAFF
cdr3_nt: TGCGCCAGCAGCCAAGATCGGGGATACACTGAAGCTTTCTTT

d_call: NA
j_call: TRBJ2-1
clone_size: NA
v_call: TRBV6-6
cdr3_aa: CASSHGTDNEQFF
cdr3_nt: TGTGCCAGCAGTCACGGGACGGACAATGAGCAGTTCTTC

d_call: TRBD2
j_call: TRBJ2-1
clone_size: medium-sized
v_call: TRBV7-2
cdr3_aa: CASTRTGTSGSYEQFF
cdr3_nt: TGTGCCAGCACCCGGACCGGGACTAGCGGGAGCTATGAGCAGTTCTTC

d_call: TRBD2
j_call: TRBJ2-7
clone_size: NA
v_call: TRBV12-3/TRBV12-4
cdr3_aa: CASRLAGPTYEQYF
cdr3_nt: TGTGCCAGCAGGTTAGCGGGACCCACCTACGAGCAGTACTTC

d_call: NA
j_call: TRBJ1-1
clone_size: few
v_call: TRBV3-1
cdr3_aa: CASSHIGTEAFF
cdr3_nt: TGTGCCAGCAGCCATATCGGCACTGAAGCTTTCTTT

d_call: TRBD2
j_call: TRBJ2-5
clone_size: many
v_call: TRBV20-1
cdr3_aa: CSATGGAETQYF
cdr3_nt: TGCAGTGCCACCGGGGGGGCCGAGACCCAGTACTTC

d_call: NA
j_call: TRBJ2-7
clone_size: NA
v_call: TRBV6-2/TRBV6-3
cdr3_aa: CASSYSNPGVGYEQYF
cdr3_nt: TGTGCCAGCAGTTACTCAAATCCGGGCGTCGGCTACGAGCAGTACTTC

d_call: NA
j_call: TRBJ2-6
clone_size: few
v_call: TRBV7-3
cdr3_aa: CASSRSGTGSGANVLTF
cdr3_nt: TGTGCCAGCAGCCGATCGGGGACTGGGTCTGGGGCCAACGTCCTGACTTTC

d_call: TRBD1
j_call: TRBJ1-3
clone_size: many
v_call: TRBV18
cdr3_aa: CASSLRDRVNGNTIYF
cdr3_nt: TGTGCCAGCTCACTCCGGGACAGGGTGAACGGAAACACCATATATTTT